What follows is one TCR beta chain and its context. Generated by immunoSEQ multiplex PCR, the TCRdb table keeps only in-frame clones and is missing some. The table lists 200,000 to 250,000 clones, 65% to 85% of them singletons, with over 0.95% in the top ten. The record originates from a study of blood T cell repertoires in COVID-19. Study in general: Samples of COVID-19 (acute and convalescent) were obtained from the United States, Italy and Spain. PBMCs, B-cell-depleted T cells, or T cells provided the cDNA or gDNA that made up the material.

This CDR3 region has 17 residues. The trim removed 5 bases at V and 7 bases at J, leaving 17 bases unmatched. Per the germline V gene, CDR1 is SSHAT and CDR2 is FNYEAQ (reference sequence). The clonotype was recovered from a woman aged 25 to 39 with COVID-19, enrolled during active disease. This sequence joins TRBV7-7 and TRBJ2-5; 9 bases agree with TRBD2. The material sequenced was peripheral blood. CDR3: CASSLMSGGPPQGTQYF. CDR3 DNA sequence: TGTGCCAGCAGCCTAATGAGCGGGGGGCCCCCGCAGGGGACCCAGTACTTC.